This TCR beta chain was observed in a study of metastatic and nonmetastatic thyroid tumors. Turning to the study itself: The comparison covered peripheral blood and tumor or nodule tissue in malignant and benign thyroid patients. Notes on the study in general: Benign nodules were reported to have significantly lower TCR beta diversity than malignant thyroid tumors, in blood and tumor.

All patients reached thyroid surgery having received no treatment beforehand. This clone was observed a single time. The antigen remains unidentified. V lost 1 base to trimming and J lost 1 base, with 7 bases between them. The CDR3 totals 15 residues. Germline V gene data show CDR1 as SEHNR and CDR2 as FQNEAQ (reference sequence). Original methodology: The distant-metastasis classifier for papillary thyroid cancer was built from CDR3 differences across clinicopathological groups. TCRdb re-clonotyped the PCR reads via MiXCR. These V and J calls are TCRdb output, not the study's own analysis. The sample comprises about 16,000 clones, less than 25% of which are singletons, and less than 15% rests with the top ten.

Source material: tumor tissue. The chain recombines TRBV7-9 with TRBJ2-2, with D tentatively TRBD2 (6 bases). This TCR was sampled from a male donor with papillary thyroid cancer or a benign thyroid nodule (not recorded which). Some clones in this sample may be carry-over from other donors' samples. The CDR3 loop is CASSLVRGNTGELFF. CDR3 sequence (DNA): TGTGCCAGCAGCTTAGTGCGGGGGAACACCGGGGAGCTGTTTTTT.